A single sample gave rise to the 15 T cell receptor beta chains below, sequenced in a study of OX40 agonist ivuxolimab in advanced cancers. The table came from immunoSEQ multiplex PCR; TCRdb's copy has only in-frame clones and leaves some out. Of 50,000 to 70,000 clones listed, approximately 84% are singletons. The sample in question was CD4+ or CD8+ T cells sorted from blood, obtained in a trial of the OX40 agonist ivuxolimab. These receptors originate from an adult with an advanced solid tumor such as melanoma, head and neck, liver or kidney cancer.

This sequence joins TRBV28 and TRBJ2-5; TRBD2 might be the D (6 bases). Germline V gene data show CDR1 as MDHEN and CDR2 as SYDVKM. This CDR3 comprises 15 residues. V lost 9 bases to trimming and J lost 2 bases, with 19 bases between them. CDR3 DNA: TGTGCCAGTAAATCCTCTAGCGAGGGGCAAGAGACCCAGTACTTC. Translation gives CASKSSSEGQETQYF. Full variable domain (missing parts from reference TRBV28 and TRBJ2-5): DVKVTQSSRYLVKRTGEKVFLECVQDMDHENMFWYRQDPGLGLRLIYFSYDVKMKEKGDIPEGYSVSREKKERFSLILESASTNQTSMYLCASKSSSEGQETQYFGPGTRLLVL.

The V call is TRBV29-1, the J call TRBJ2-3, with 8 bases fitting TRBD1. The germline V gene encodes CDR1 SQVTM and CDR2 ANQGSEA. J was trimmed by 1 base and V by 7 bases; bases with no gene match: 7. This CDR3 region has 14 residues. The CDR3 reads CSGEPGQGTDTQYF. The CDR3 DNA is TGCAGCGGGGAGCCGGGACAGGGCACAGATACGCAGTATTTT.

This clone occurred once. This chain connects TRBV6-5 to TRBJ2-5; no clear D gene. Germline V lookup: CDR1 MNHEY, CDR2 SVGAGI. V was cut by 0 bases and J by 5 bases, with 7 bases left in between. This CDR3 comprises 13 residues. The CDR3 nucleotides read TGTGCCAGCAGTTACTCGACCGGCGAGACCCAGTACTTC. Encoded protein: CASSYSTGETQYF.

The V call is TRBV15, the J call TRBJ2-7; possible D gene TRBD2, 6 bases. CDR1 and CDR2 from the germline V gene are LNHNV and YYDKDF (reference sequence). V dropped 0 bases and J dropped 3 bases, with 9 bases sitting between them. CDR3 length equals 14 residues. CDR3: CATSREVGSYEQYF. CDR3 DNA: TGTGCCACCAGCAGAGAGGTCGGGAGCTACGAGCAGTACTTC.

The chain employs TRBV2 and TRBJ1-2; a possible D gene is TRBD1 (5 bases). Trimming removed 6 bases from V and 5 bases from J, with 19 bases in between. The CDR3 runs 15 residues. CDR1 and CDR2 from the germline V gene are SNHLY and FYNNEI. In nucleotides, the CDR3 is TGTGCCAGCAGGGCCAGGACAACACGGGGGTATGGCTACACCTTC. It specifies CASRARTTRGYGYTF.

The chain has TRBV5-5 and TRBJ1-2; D gene uncertain. V lost 0 bases and J lost 1, with 7 bases in between. The CDR3 totals 14 residues. Germline V gene lookup returns CDR1 SGHKS and CDR2 YYEKEE (reference sequence). The CDR3 DNA is TGTGCCAGCAGCTTGGGGCAGGTTAACTATGGCTACACCTTC. Translated: CASSLGQVNYGYTF.

The CDR3 region is CASSSDGQVQPQHF. The CDR3 DNA reads TGTGCCAGCTCATCCGACGGACAGGTTCAGCCCCAGCATTTT. The chain carries TRBV18 and TRBJ1-5; TRBD1 agrees at 7 bases. The CDR3 totals 14 residues. The junction had 7 bases not matched to a gene; V was cut back by 5 bases and J by 6 bases. The germline V gene encodes CDR1 KGHSH and CDR2 LQKENI.

The chain carries TRBV7-9 and TRBJ1-1; D ambiguous. This CDR3 has 13 residues. Germline V gives CDR1 SEHNR, CDR2 FQNEAQ (reference sequence). Trimming shortened V by 3 bases and J by 7 bases, and 12 bases separated the two germline ends. CDR3 DNA: TGTGCCAGCAGCTTGGGCGCGGGGATTGAAGCTTTCTTT. Its protein product is CASSLGAGIEAFF.

The chain carries TRBV7-9 and TRBJ2-5; 9 nucleotides match TRBD1. The CDR3 contains 14 residues. Germline CDR1 and CDR2: SEHNR and FQNEAQ (reference sequence). The junction had 1 base not matched to a gene; V was cut back by 3 bases and J by 2 bases. The CDR3 nucleotides read TGTGCCAGCAGCTTCGGGACAGGGCAAGAGACCCAGTACTTC. Encoded protein: CASSFGTGQETQYF. Based on the CDR3 plus reference TRBV7-9 and TRBJ2-5, the full variable domain is DTGVSQNPRHKITKRGQNVTFRCDPISEHNRLYWYRQTLGQGPEFLTYFQNEAQLEKSRLLSDRFSAERPKGSFSTLEIQRTEQGDSAMYLCASSFGTGQETQYFGPGTRLLVL.

In DNA, the CDR3 is TGCGCCAGCAGCCAAGATCGGACTAGCGGGAGATACGAGCAGTACTTC. This gives the protein CASSQDRTSGRYEQYF. The V call is TRBV4-1, the J call TRBJ2-7, with 13 bases fitting TRBD2. The V gene end was trimmed by 0 bases and the J gene end by 4 bases; junction bases not matched to a gene: 3. Germline loops: CDR1 MGHRA, CDR2 YSYEKL. CDR3 length: 16 residues.

The genes are TRBV18 and TRBJ2-2; TRBD2 is a possible D gene (5 bases). V lost 8 bases to trimming and J lost 2 bases, with 12 bases between them. The CDR3 extends over 14 amino acids. Germline V CDR1 and CDR2: KGHSH, LQKENI. The CDR3 DNA reads TGTGCCAGCACGACCGGGAAAAACACCGGGGAGCTGTTTTTT. Protein sequence: CASTTGKNTGELFF. The complete variable domain, with remaining parts taken from reference TRBV18 and TRBJ2-2, reads NAGVMQNPRHLVRRRGQEARLRCSPMKGHSHVYWYRQLPEEGLKFMVYLQKENIIDESGMPKERFSAEFPKEGPSILRIQQVVRGDSAAYFCASTTGKNTGELFFGEGSRLTVL.

V and J are TRBV11-3 and TRBJ1-1; D remains unclear. Germline V gene data show CDR1 as SGHNT and CDR2 as YENEEA. The germline V and J ends were trimmed by 1 base and 0 bases, with 9 bases remaining between them. This CDR3 has 15 residues. The CDR3 bases are TGTGCCAGCAGCTTAGGCACCGGTTTGAACACTGAAGCTTTCTTT. This encodes CASSLGTGLNTEAFF.

V is TRBV7-8 and J is TRBJ1-2, with 8 bases identical to TRBD1. CDR3 size: 14 residues. Germline-derived CDR1 and CDR2 are SGHVS and FQNEAQ. J lost 6 bases, V lost 2 bases, and 5 bases had no gene match. CDR3 loop: CASSLRQGYDGYTF. In DNA form, the CDR3 reads TGTGCCAGCAGCTTACGACAGGGGTACGATGGCTACACCTTC.

The chain is built from TRBV28 and TRBJ2-7; D unclear. The length of the CDR3 is 13 residues. V gave up 2 bases and J gave up 3 bases, with 8 bases separating them. Germline V gene data show CDR1 as MDHEN and CDR2 as SYDVKM. The CDR3, as DNA: TGTGCCAGCAGTTTAGGGCGCGACTACGAGCAGTACTTC. Protein: CASSLGRDYEQYF.

This clone occurred once. CDR3 sequence reads: CASSESSGANVLTF. The CDR3 region has the DNA TGTGCCAGTAGTGAAAGCTCTGGGGCCAACGTCCTGACTTTC. The chain uses TRBV19 and TRBJ2-6; D remains unclear. Germline lookup yields CDR1 LNHDA and CDR2 SQIVND (reference sequence). V lost 5 bases and J lost 0, with 5 bases in between. This CDR3 comprises 14 residues.